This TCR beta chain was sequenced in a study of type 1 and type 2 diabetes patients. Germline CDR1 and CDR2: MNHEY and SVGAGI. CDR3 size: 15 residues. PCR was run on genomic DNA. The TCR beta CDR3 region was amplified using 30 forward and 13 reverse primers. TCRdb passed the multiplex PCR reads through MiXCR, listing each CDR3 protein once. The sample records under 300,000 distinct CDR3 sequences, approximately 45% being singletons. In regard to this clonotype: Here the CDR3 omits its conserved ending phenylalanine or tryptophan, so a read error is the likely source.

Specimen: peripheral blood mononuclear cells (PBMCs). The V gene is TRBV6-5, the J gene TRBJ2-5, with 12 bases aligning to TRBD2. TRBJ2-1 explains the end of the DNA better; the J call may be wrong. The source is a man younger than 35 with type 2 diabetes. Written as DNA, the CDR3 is TGTGCCAGCACCCCACTAGCGGGGGGTACGAATGAGCAGTTCCTC. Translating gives CASTPLAGGTNEQFL.